Listed below are T cell receptor beta chains from one sample, sequenced in a study of cytomegalovirus exposure and HLA in healthy donors. Data came from immunoSEQ multiplex PCR; TCRdb stores just in-frame clones and leaves some out. The data show 180,000 or so clones, with 9.5% seen just once and over 1% held by the top ten. The sequenced sample consisted of PBMCs. These TCRs come from a woman in her twenties or thirties in good health and CMV-seropositive. Both conserved end residues are part of each CDR3. Fields, in order: D gene, clone size, V gene, J gene, CDR3 protein, CDR3 DNA. The D gene is left open where the match is weak. The listing skips clone size in some rows; elsewhere it reads once, few, many or a size class.

D gene: TRBD1; clone size: NA; V gene: TRBV4-2; J gene: TRBJ2-7; CDR3 protein: CASSQGTPDRGYYEQYF; CDR3 DNA: TGTGCCAGCAGCCAAGGGACGCCAGACAGGGGGTACTACGAGCAGTACTTC
D gene: NA; clone size: NA; V gene: TRBV7-9; J gene: TRBJ2-7; CDR3 protein: CASSLTQGYEQYF; CDR3 DNA: TGTGCCAGCAGCTTAACGCAGGGCTACGAGCAGTACTTC
D gene: NA; clone size: NA; V gene: TRBV5-1; J gene: TRBJ2-2; CDR3 protein: CASSLRDTRTGELFF; CDR3 DNA: TGCGCCAGCAGCTTAAGGGACACCCGCACCGGGGAGCTGTTTTTT
D gene: NA; clone size: few; V gene: TRBV10-3; J gene: TRBJ2-3; CDR3 protein: CAISESGRQVEADTQYF; CDR3 DNA: TGTGCCATCAGTGAGTCAGGGAGGCAGGTAGAGGCAGATACGCAGTATTTT
D gene: TRBD1; clone size: NA; V gene: TRBV11-3; J gene: TRBJ2-5; CDR3 protein: CASSLVAGGSETQYF; CDR3 DNA: TGTGCCAGCAGCTTAGTGGCAGGGGGCTCTGAGACCCAGTACTTC
D gene: NA; clone size: few; V gene: TRBV20-1; J gene: TRBJ2-3; CDR3 protein: CSAEGDTQYF; CDR3 DNA: TGCAGTGCTGAGGGAGATACGCAGTATTTT
D gene: TRBD2; clone size: few; V gene: TRBV9; J gene: TRBJ2-1; CDR3 protein: CASSRTSGHEQFF; CDR3 DNA: TGTGCCAGCAGCCGGACTAGCGGGCATGAGCAGTTCTTC
D gene: NA; clone size: NA; V gene: TRBV14; J gene: TRBJ2-3; CDR3 protein: CASSLSGTDTQYF; CDR3 DNA: TGTGCCAGCAGCCTTTCCGGGACAGATACGCAGTATTTT
D gene: TRBD1; clone size: few; V gene: TRBV5-1; J gene: TRBJ2-1; CDR3 protein: CASTRDRGPNEQFF; CDR3 DNA: TGCGCCAGCACCCGGGACAGGGGGCCGAATGAGCAGTTCTTC
D gene: NA; clone size: NA; V gene: TRBV10-2; J gene: TRBJ2-1; CDR3 protein: CASRDSSYNEQFF; CDR3 DNA: TGCGCCAGCAGGGACAGCTCCTACAATGAGCAGTTCTTC
D gene: TRBD1; clone size: few; V gene: TRBV29-1; J gene: TRBJ2-7; CDR3 protein: CSFLGQASSYEQYF; CDR3 DNA: TGCAGCTTTCTCGGACAGGCCAGCTCCTACGAGCAGTACTTC
D gene: TRBD2; clone size: NA; V gene: TRBV5-1; J gene: TRBJ2-1; CDR3 protein: CASSLEGTRFDEQFF; CDR3 DNA: TGCGCCAGCAGCTTGGAGGGGACTAGGTTTGATGAGCAGTTCTTC
D gene: NA; clone size: NA; V gene: TRBV12-5; J gene: TRBJ2-6; CDR3 protein: CASGLAPYRVLSGANVLTF; CDR3 DNA: TGTGCTAGTGGTTTGGCCCCCTACAGGGTCCTTTCTGGGGCCAACGTCCTGACTTTC
D gene: TRBD1; clone size: NA; V gene: TRBV19; J gene: TRBJ2-6; CDR3 protein: CASTRTGEGANVLTF; CDR3 DNA: TGTGCCAGTACTCGCACAGGGGAGGGGGCCAACGTCCTGACTTTC